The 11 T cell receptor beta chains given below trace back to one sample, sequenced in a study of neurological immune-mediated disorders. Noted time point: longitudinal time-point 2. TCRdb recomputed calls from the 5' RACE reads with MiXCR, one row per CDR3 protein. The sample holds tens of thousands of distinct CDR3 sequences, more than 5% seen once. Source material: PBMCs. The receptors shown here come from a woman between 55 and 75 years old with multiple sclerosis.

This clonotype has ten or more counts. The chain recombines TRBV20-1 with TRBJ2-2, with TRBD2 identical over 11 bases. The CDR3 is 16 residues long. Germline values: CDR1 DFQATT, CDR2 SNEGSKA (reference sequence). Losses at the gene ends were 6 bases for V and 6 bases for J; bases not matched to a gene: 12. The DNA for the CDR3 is TGCAGTGCCCCCGGGACTAGCGGACTGGTATCCGGGGAGCTGTTTTTT. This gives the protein CSAPGTSGLVSGELFF.

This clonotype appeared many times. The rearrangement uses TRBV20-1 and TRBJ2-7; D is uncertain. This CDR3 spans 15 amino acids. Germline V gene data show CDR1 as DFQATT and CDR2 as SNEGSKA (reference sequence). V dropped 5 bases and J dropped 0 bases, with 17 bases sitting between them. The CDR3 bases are TGCAGTGCTCCAAATAAACAGATCAGCTCCTACGAGCAGTACTTC. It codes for CSAPNKQISSYEQYF.

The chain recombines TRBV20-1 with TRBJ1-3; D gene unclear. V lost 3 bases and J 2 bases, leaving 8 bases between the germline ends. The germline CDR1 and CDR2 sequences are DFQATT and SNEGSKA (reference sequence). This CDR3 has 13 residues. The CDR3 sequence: CSARIPPGNTIYF. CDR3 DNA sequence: TGCAGTGCTAGGATCCCCCCTGGAAACACCATATATTTT.

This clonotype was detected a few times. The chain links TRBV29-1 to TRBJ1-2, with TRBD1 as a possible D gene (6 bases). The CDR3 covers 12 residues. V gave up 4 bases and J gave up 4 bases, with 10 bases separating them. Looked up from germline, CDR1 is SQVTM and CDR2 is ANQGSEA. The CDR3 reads CSVGTVSYGYTF. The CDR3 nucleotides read TGCAGCGTTGGGACAGTAAGCTATGGCTACACCTTC. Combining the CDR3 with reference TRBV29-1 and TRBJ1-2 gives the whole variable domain SAVISQKPSRDICQRGTSLTIQCQVDSQVTMMFWYRQQPGQSLTLIATANQGSEATYESGFVIDKFPISRPNLTFSTLTVSNMSPEDSSIYLCSVGTVSYGYTFGSGTRLTVV.

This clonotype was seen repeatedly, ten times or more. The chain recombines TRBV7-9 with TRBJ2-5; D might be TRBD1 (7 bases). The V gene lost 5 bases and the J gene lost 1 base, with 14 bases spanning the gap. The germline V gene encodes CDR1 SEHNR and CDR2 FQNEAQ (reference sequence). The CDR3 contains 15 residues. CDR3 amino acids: CASSAGTAPQETQYF. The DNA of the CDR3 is TGTGCCAGCAGCGCGGGGACAGCCCCCCAAGAGACCCAGTACTTC.

The CDR3 region is CARTLTGNTEAFF. As DNA, the CDR3 is TGTGCCAGGACACTAACGGGGAACACTGAAGCTTTCTTT. This chain joins TRBV10-3 and TRBJ1-1, with D tentatively TRBD1 (5 bases). This CDR3 contains 13 residues. V lost 10 bases and J lost 1, with 13 bases in between. Germline V lookup: CDR1 ENHRY, CDR2 SYGVKD.

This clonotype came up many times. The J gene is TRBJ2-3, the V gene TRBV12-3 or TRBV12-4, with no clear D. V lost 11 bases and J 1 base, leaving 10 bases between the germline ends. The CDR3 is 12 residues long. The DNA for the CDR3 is TGTGCCTCCAGTGGACGCACAGATACGCAGTATTTT. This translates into CASSGRTDTQYF.

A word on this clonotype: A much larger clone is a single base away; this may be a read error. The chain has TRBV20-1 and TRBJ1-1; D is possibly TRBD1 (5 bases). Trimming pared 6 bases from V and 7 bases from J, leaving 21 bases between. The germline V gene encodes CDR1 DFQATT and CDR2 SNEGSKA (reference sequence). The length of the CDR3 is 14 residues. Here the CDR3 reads CSATAGRGRNEAFF. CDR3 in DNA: TGCAGTGCGACCGCCGGACGGGGCCGAAATGAAGCTTTCTTT.

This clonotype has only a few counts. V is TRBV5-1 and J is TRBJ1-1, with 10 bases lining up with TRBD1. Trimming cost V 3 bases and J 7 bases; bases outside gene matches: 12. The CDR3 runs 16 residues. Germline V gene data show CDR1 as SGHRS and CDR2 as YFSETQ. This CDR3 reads CASSWGQGPNRIEAFF. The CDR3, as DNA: TGCGCCAGCAGCTGGGGACAGGGGCCGAACAGAATTGAAGCTTTCTTT.

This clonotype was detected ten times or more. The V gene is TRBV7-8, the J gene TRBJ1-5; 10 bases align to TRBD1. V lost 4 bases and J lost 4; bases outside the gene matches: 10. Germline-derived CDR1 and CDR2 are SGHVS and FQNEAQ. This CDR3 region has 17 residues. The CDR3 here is CASSSATGGHINQPQHF. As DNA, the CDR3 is TGTGCCAGCAGCTCTGCGACAGGGGGCCACATTAATCAGCCCCAGCATTTT.

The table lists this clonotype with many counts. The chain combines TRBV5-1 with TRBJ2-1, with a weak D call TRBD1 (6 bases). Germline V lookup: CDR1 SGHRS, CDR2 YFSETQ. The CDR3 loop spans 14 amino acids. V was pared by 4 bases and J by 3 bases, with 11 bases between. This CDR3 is CASSIQGLYNEQFF. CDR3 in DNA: TGCGCCAGCAGCATACAGGGTCTCTACAATGAGCAGTTCTTC.